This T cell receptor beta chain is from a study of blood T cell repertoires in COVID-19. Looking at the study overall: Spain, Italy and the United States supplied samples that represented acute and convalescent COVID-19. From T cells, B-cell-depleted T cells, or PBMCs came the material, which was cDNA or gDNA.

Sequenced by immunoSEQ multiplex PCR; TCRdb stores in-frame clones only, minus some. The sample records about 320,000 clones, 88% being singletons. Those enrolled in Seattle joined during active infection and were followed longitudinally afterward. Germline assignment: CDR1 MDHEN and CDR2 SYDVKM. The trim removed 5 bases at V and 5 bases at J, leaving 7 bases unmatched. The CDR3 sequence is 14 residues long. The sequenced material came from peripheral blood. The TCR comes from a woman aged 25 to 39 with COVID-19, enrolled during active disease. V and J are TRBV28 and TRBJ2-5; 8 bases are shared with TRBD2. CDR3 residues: CASSPLRGGETQYF. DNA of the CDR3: TGTGCCAGCAGTCCGCTACGGGGGGGGGAGACCCAGTACTTC. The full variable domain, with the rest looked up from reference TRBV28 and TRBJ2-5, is DVKVTQSSRYLVKRTGEKVFLECVQDMDHENMFWYRQDPGLGLRLIYFSYDVKMKEKGDIPEGYSVSREKKERFSLILESASTNQTSMYLCASSPLRGGETQYFGPGTRLLVL.